These 20 T cell receptor beta chains came from one sample sequenced in a study of spatial heterogeneity in lung cancer. TCRdb processed the 5' RACE reads anew with MiXCR; each CDR3 protein has one entry. The sample lists about 21,000 distinct CDR3 sequences; around 4.3% were seen once. Indicated time point: sample taken at primary tumor resection. Source: PBMCs, taken at surgery. These receptor sequences come from a male donor with early-stage non-small cell lung cancer.

This clonotype showed up just a few times. The chain's CDR3 is CASSTGLAGGPEQYF. CDR3 sequence (DNA): TGTGCCAGCAGCACAGGACTAGCGGGAGGGCCCGAGCAGTACTTC. The chain combines TRBV7-2 with TRBJ2-7; 15 nucleotides agree with TRBD2. The CDR3 sequence is 15 residues long. Trimming at V came to 5 bases and at J to 6 bases, leaving 5 bases not matched to a gene. From germline, CDR1 is SGHTA and CDR2 FQGNSA.

This clonotype was counted at least ten times. The V gene is TRBV7-9, the J gene TRBJ1-3; a possible D gene is TRBD1 (5 bases). V lost 8 bases and J 8 bases, leaving 19 bases between the germline ends. The CDR3 runs 14 residues. In germline, CDR1 is SEHNR, CDR2 FQNEAQ (reference sequence). This chain's CDR3 is CASHPVSGRDTIYF. DNA for the CDR3: TGTGCCAGCCATCCCGTTTCGGGACGGGACACCATATATTTT.

This clonotype has a count of ten or more. The V and J genes are TRBV7-9 and TRBJ1-2; tentative D call: TRBD1 (6 bases). Germline V gene data show CDR1 as SEHNR and CDR2 as FQNEAQ (reference sequence). Trimming pared 4 bases from V and 4 bases from J, leaving 19 bases between. This CDR3 is built from 16 residues. The CDR3, as DNA: TGTGCCAGCAGCTCTCCCCGCAGGGGACTTTTCTATGGCTACACCTTC. This encodes CASSSPRRGLFYGYTF.

Relative to its sample, this clonotype is medium-sized. This chain links TRBV4-3 with TRBJ2-1; TRBD2 is a possible D gene (6 bases). Trimming took off 2 bases at V and 4 bases at J, with 18 bases between the two ends. The CDR3 covers 17 residues. The germline gives CDR1 LGHNA, CDR2 YSLEER. CDR3 nucleotides: TGCGCCAGCAGCCAATTAAGCATAGGTGGAGGGTACAATGAGCAGTTCTTC. Translated, it gives CASSQLSIGGGYNEQFF.

A remark on this clonotype: With a much larger clone just one base away, this may be a read error. V and J are TRBV28 and TRBJ1-4; D ambiguous. V was clipped by 5 bases and J by 0 bases, with 16 bases between them. The CDR3 totals 17 residues. Germline CDR1 MDHEN, CDR2 SYDVKM. The CDR3 sequence is CASSAIGKGTTNEKLFF. The CDR3 nucleotides are TGTGCCAGCAGTGCGATCGGGAAAGGCACAACTAATGAAAAACTGTTTTTT.

This clonotype was seen repeatedly, ten times or more. This rearrangement joins TRBV27 to TRBJ1-1, with D uncertain. This CDR3 comprises 13 residues. Germline V CDR1 and CDR2: MNHEY, SMNVEV (reference sequence). V lost 2 bases, J lost 0 bases, and 4 bases lay in between. CDR3 DNA: TGTGCCAGCAGTTTAAGCATGAACACTGAAGCTTTCTTT. Protein product: CASSLSMNTEAFF.

This clonotype was counted only a few times. The chain joins TRBV12-3 or TRBV12-4 to TRBJ1-6; maybe TRBD1 (6 bases). V shed 4 bases and J shed 10 bases, with 11 bases lying between them. The CDR3 covers 13 residues. In DNA, the CDR3 is TGTGCCAGCAGTTCCACAGGGTACTCACCCCTCCACTTT. It is translated as CASSSTGYSPLHF.

This clonotype was seen many times. The chain employs TRBV7-2 and TRBJ2-1; TRBD1 might be the D (6 bases). Germline assignment: CDR1 SGHTA and CDR2 FQGNSA. V lost 4 bases, J lost 9 bases, and 10 bases lay in between. The CDR3 runs 12 residues. The CDR3 DNA is TGTGCCAGCAGCTCAGGGGTTGCTGAGCAGTTCTTC. The encoded protein is CASSSGVAEQFF.

The sample holds many counts of this clonotype. The J gene is TRBJ2-4, the V gene TRBV5-1; D is uncertain. The germline CDR1 and CDR2 sequences are SGHRS and YFSETQ. Trimming pared 0 bases from V and 5 bases from J, leaving 0 bases between. The CDR3 has 11 amino acids. CDR3 sequence: CASSLENIQYF. The CDR3 nucleotides are TGCGCCAGCAGCTTGGAAAACATTCAGTACTTC.

This clonotype was detected ten times or more. The chain has TRBV12-3 or TRBV12-4 and TRBJ1-1, with D maybe TRBD1 (5 bases). V shed 8 bases and J shed 0 bases, with 13 bases lying between them. This CDR3 is 14 amino acids long. Here the CDR3 DNA reads TGTGCCAGCCGATTACAGGACGTGAACACTGAAGCTTTCTTT. It is translated as CASRLQDVNTEAFF.

This clonotype was counted ten times or more. The chain has TRBV12-3 or TRBV12-4 and TRBJ1-5; D is undetermined. This CDR3 comprises 14 residues. V lost 4 bases, J lost 1 base, and 8 bases lay in between. Here the CDR3 DNA reads TGTGCCAGCAGTTCGATCTTGAGCAATCAGCCCCAGCATTTT. Encoded protein: CASSSILSNQPQHF.

This clonotype was counted at least ten times. This chain joins TRBV19 and TRBJ2-7; D ambiguous. The V end lost 4 bases, the J end lost 2 bases, and 9 bases lay between the germline ends. CDR1 is LNHDA, CDR2 SQIVND, per germline (reference sequence). The CDR3 contains 13 residues. Here the CDR3 reads CASSRGFTYEQYF. The CDR3, as DNA: TGTGCCAGTAGTAGGGGATTTACCTACGAGCAGTACTTC.

This clonotype was seen repeatedly, ten times or more. This chain uses TRBV28 with TRBJ1-4; no definite D call. CDR1 is MDHEN and CDR2 is SYDVKM in the germline V gene. This CDR3 comprises 18 residues. Deletions cut 5 bases from V and 0 bases from J, with 19 bases between. DNA of the CDR3: TGTGCCAGCAGTGAGATGGGAGGGTTCGGGGCAACTAATGAAAAACTGTTTTTT. This codes for CASSEMGGFGATNEKLFF.

This clonotype was observed many times. CDR3 residues: CASSQDSSRATGELFF. The CDR3 nucleotides read TGCGCCAGCAGCCAAGATTCAAGCCGTGCCACCGGGGAGCTGTTTTTT. V is TRBV4-3 and J is TRBJ2-2; unclear D gene. V was clipped by 0 bases and J by 4 bases, with 12 bases between them. CDR3 length equals 16 residues. CDR1 and CDR2 from the germline V gene are LGHNA and YSLEER.

This clonotype was counted at least ten times. The DNA for the CDR3 is TGCGCCAGCAGCCACATTGGGGGGGCTGAAGAGACCCAGTACTTC. As protein: CASSHIGGAEETQYF. This chain links TRBV5-1 with TRBJ2-5, with D possibly TRBD2 on 7 matching bases. The CDR3 contains 15 residues. CDR1 and CDR2 from the germline V gene are SGHRS and YFSETQ. The V and J ends lost 4 bases and 3 bases respectively, with 16 bases between them.

This clonotype appeared many times. This sequence joins TRBV23-1 and TRBJ1-1, with TRBD1 identical over 9 bases. TRBV23-1 is an ORF; its function is uncertain. Germline trimming cut 4 bases from V and 0 bases from J; bases unmatched to any gene: 12. This CDR3 comprises 18 residues. The CDR3 sequence is CASSPRADRGILNTEAFF. The CDR3, as DNA: TGCGCCAGCAGTCCGCGGGCGGACAGGGGTATTCTGAACACTGAAGCTTTCTTT.

Many counts were recorded for this clonotype. Relative to the germline gene, one junction end is altered; a read error may explain this. This chain connects TRBV7-7 to TRBJ2-5; D uncertain. This CDR3 spans 15 amino acids. Germline V gene sequence: CDR1 SSHAT, CDR2 FNYEAQ (reference sequence). This CDR3 is CASSLVTGPTETQYF. The CDR3, as DNA: TGTGCTAGCAGCTTAGTTACCGGGCCCACGGAGACCCAGTACTTC.

This clonotype rates as medium-sized. The genes are TRBV29-1 and TRBJ1-4; D is uncertain. V lost 7 bases and J 13 bases, leaving 22 bases between the germline ends. CDR1 is SQVTM, CDR2 ANQGSEA, per germline. This CDR3 comprises 13 residues. The CDR3 loop reads CSAEDRSGVGLFF. In nucleotides, the CDR3 is TGCAGCGCGGAGGACCGATCGGGTGTTGGACTGTTTTTT.

This clonotype was counted ten times or more. The rearrangement links TRBV20-1 to TRBJ2-5; D not resolved. V lost 5 bases and J 0 bases, leaving 4 bases between the germline ends. The length of the CDR3 is 11 residues. The germline V gene encodes CDR1 DFQATT and CDR2 SNEGSKA (reference sequence). The CDR3 DNA sequence: TGCAGTGCTGTAAACCAAGAGACCCAGTACTTC. It codes for CSAVNQETQYF.

Comments on this clonotype: With a much larger clone just one base away, this may be a read error. The gene calls are TRBV5-4 and TRBJ2-5; D is undetermined. CDR1 SGHNT and CDR2 YYREEE come from the germline V gene (reference sequence). The CDR3 totals 15 residues. The CDR3 DNA is TGTGTCAGCAGCTTGAAGAAACAGAAAGTAGAGACCCAGTACTTC. Its protein is CVSSLKKQKVETQYF.